This T cell receptor (beta chain) came from a study of T cells in Graves' hyperthyroidism and ophthalmopathy. Study observations and caveats: Within blood appeared most thyroid clonotypes that had expanded above 0.001.

Amplification of TCR beta CDR3 regions used RNA as the template. The HTBI primer set was used in a first-round RT-PCR of the TCR CDR3. One entry per CDR3 protein results from TCRdb running MiXCR on the multiplex PCR reads. The table lists around 700,000 distinct CDR3 sequences, around 19% of them singletons, with roughly a sixth in the top ten. The table lists this clonotype with many counts. As yet, its antigen is unknown. Input material: blood. The clonotype comes from a woman between 45 and 60 years old with Graves' hyperthyroidism that later progressed to Graves' ophthalmopathy.

The CDR3 loop is CASRWGEKLFF. The CDR3 nucleotides are TGTGCCAGCAGATGGGGTGAAAAACTGTTTTTT. The J gene is TRBJ1-4, the V gene TRBV11-2; no clear D gene. This CDR3 region has 11 residues. With 6 bases removed from V and 7 bases from J, the gap between germline ends came to 6 bases. CDR1 and CDR2 (germline): SGHAT, FQNNGV.